These 2 T cell receptor beta chains share one sample of origin, sequenced in a study of CD8 T cells in ankylosing spondylitis. MiXCR, applied by TCRdb to the 5' RACE reads, yields one record per CDR3 protein. The table records more than 150,000 distinct CDR3 sequences, about 13% of them present only once. Sequenced material: blood, either unsorted or a sorted T cell fraction (not recorded which). These receptors were obtained from a male donor with ankylosing spondylitis or in good health (not recorded which).

The sample holds a few counts of this clonotype. V and J are TRBV6-5 and TRBJ1-2, with D possibly matching TRBD1 (6 bases). Germline V lookup: CDR1 MNHEY, CDR2 SVGAGI. This CDR3 spans 14 amino acids. V was cut by 5 bases and J by 1 base, with 11 bases left in between. CDR3 DNA: TGTGCCAGCAGTACTCAGGGGTTTAACTATGGCTACACCTTC. It yields the protein CASSTQGFNYGYTF.

V gene TRBV18 combines with J gene TRBJ2-3; no clear D gene. The CDR3 loop spans 18 amino acids. The V end lost 1 base, the J end lost 2 bases, and 19 bases lay between the germline ends. Germline CDR1 reads KGHSH; CDR2 reads LQKENI. DNA for the CDR3: TGTGCCAGCTCACCACAGAGCCGGGCCTTCGGTCCCACAGATACGCAGTATTTT. Translated: CASSPQSRAFGPTDTQYF.